The 26 T cell receptor beta chains given below trace back to one sample, sequenced in a study of shared clonotypes between healthy human individuals. The table came from immunoSEQ multiplex PCR; TCRdb's copy has only in-frame clones and leaves some out. The sample carries roughly 1 million clones, more than 65% recorded once. What was sequenced was memory CD4+ T cells sorted from blood. The sample's subset: CD45RA-negative fraction. The receptors stem from a man between 18 and 35 years old in good health.

Only a few counts were recorded for this clone. The chain combines TRBV5-1 with TRBJ2-5; tentative D call: TRBD1 (6 bases). This CDR3 contains 15 residues. Germline assignment: CDR1 SGHRS and CDR2 YFSETQ. With 4 bases removed from V and 0 bases from J, the gap between germline ends came to 13 bases. Here the CDR3 reads CASSDPGQYQETQYF. CDR3 bases: TGCGCCAGCAGCGATCCCGGACAGTACCAAGAGACCCAGTACTTC.

In its sample, this clone was seen a few times. The chain uses TRBV5-6 and TRBJ2-1; possibly TRBD1 for D (7 bases). CDR1 is SGHDT, CDR2 YYEEEE, per germline. Trimming left V 4 bases short and J 12 bases short, with 20 bases between. The CDR3 is made up of 14 amino acids. CDR3 sequence (DNA): TGTGCCAGCAGCCGCGGGACCAAGGGGGCAGGGCAGTTCTTC. It codes for CASSRGTKGAGQFF. Based on the CDR3 plus reference TRBV5-6 and TRBJ2-1, the full variable domain is DAGVTQSPTHLIKTRGQQVTLRCSPKSGHDTVSWYQQALGQGPQFIFQYYEEEERQRGNFPDRFSGHQFPNYSSELNVNALLLGDSALYLCASSRGTKGAGQFFGPGTRLTVL.

This clone was counted between two and nine times. The chain carries TRBV18 and TRBJ1-1; D is unresolved. V was clipped by 3 bases and J by 2 bases, with 19 bases between them. Germline lookup yields CDR1 KGHSH and CDR2 LQKENI. The CDR3 covers 17 residues. CDR3 sequence: CASSPKRWTEVNTEAFF. The CDR3 DNA reads as TGTGCCAGCTCACCGAAACGGTGGACTGAGGTAAACACTGAAGCTTTCTTT.

Ten or more counts support this clone. The chain couples TRBV30 to TRBJ2-3, with 10 bases lining up with TRBD1. The CDR3 consists of 16 residues. CDR1 GTSNPN and CDR2 SVGIG come from the germline V gene (reference sequence). With 0 bases clipped from V and 4 bases from J, the junction kept 7 bases outside the gene matches. The CDR3 DNA is TGTGCCTGGAGTGTACAGACAGGGGGCGGAGCAGATACGCAGTATTTT. Encoded protein: CAWSVQTGGGADTQYF.

The chain combines TRBV7-2 with TRBJ2-1; 13 bases line up with TRBD2. Germline CDR1 SGHTA, CDR2 FQGNSA. The CDR3 totals 18 residues. V shed 1 base and J 2 bases; nucleotides not matched to a gene: 5. CDR3 coding DNA: TGTGCCAGCAGCTTAGACCGACTAGCGGGAGGCACCTACAATGAGCAGTTCTTC. Translated, it gives CASSLDRLAGGTYNEQFF. Variable domain in full (rest from reference TRBV7-2 and TRBJ2-1): GAGVSQSPSNKVTEKGKDVELRCDPISGHTALYWYRQSLGQGLEFLIYFQGNSAPDKSGLPSDRFSAERTGGSVSTLTIQRTQQEDSAVYLCASSLDRLAGGTYNEQFFGPGTRLTVL.

This clone has only a few counts. This chain's CDR3 is CASSPGGVASYEQYF. The DNA of the CDR3 is TGTGCCAGCAGTCCCGGAGGGGTTGCGAGCTACGAGCAGTACTTC. The V and J genes are TRBV27 and TRBJ2-7; tentatively, D is TRBD2 (6 bases). Trimming took off 5 bases at V and 3 bases at J, with 17 bases between the two ends. CDR3 length: 15 amino acids. Per germline, CDR1 MNHEY and CDR2 SMNVEV (reference sequence).

The rearrangement links TRBV25-1 to TRBJ1-6; D not certain. The germline V gene has CDR1 MGHDK and CDR2 SYGVNS. There are 12 residues in the CDR3. With 4 bases removed from V and 14 bases from J, the gap between germline ends came to 12 bases. Here the CDR3 DNA reads TGTGCCAGCAGTGCCCCAGAAAGGACCCTCCACTTT. It is translated as CASSAPERTLHF.

The chain couples TRBV5-1 to TRBJ2-5; 8 bases fit TRBD1. The tail of the sequence fits TRBJ2-7 better, so the J call may be wrong. The CDR3 totals 15 residues. Germline V gene sequence: CDR1 SGHRS, CDR2 YFSETQ. The CDR3 spells CASSLSQGAGYEQYF. CDR3 coding DNA: TGCGCCAGCAGCTTGAGCCAGGGGGCAGGATACGAGCAGTACTTC.

As concerns this clone: Other DNA sequences within the sample encode an identical CDR3. The chain joins TRBV5-4 to TRBJ2-6; TRBD1 or TRBD2 may be the D gene (6 bases each). This CDR3 has 16 residues. Germline V gene lookup returns CDR1 SGHNT and CDR2 YYREEE (reference sequence). Trimming pared 0 bases from V and 4 bases from J, leaving 11 bases between. The CDR3 sequence is CASSLEGGSGANVLTF. The CDR3 DNA reads as TGTGCCAGCAGCTTGGAGGGGGGCTCAGGGGCCAACGTCCTGACTTTC.

The chain has TRBV28 and TRBJ2-3, with a weak D call TRBD2 (5 bases). This CDR3 spans 14 amino acids. V lost 4 bases and J 9 bases, leaving 17 bases between the germline ends. Germline V CDR1 and CDR2: MDHEN, SYDVKM. Here the CDR3 reads CASSSRTLTGTQYF. The CDR3 DNA sequence: TGTGCCAGCAGTTCCCGGACGTTGACGGGAACGCAGTATTTT. The full variable domain, with the rest looked up from reference TRBV28 and TRBJ2-3, is DVKVTQSSRYLVKRTGEKVFLECVQDMDHENMFWYRQDPGLGLRLIYFSYDVKMKEKGDIPEGYSVSREKKERFSLILESASTNQTSMYLCASSSRTLTGTQYFGPGTRLTVL.

This clone was picked up one time. The V call is TRBV5-5, the J call TRBJ1-1; D gene ambiguous. Germline V gives CDR1 SGHKS, CDR2 YYEKEE (reference sequence). V was trimmed by 1 base and J by 4 bases, leaving 11 bases between them. The CDR3 runs 14 residues. CDR3 loop: CASSLLRGITEAFF. The CDR3 coding sequence is TGTGCCAGCAGCTTGCTTCGGGGAATCACTGAAGCTTTCTTT.

This chain connects TRBV12-5 to TRBJ2-7; D not resolved. Trimming took 6 bases from V and 5 from J, leaving 17 bases between them. The CDR3 is made up of 14 amino acids. Germline CDR1 is LGHNT and CDR2 is FRNRAP. CDR3 amino acids: CASGKDLMKDEQYF. In DNA form, the CDR3 reads TGTGCTAGTGGCAAAGACCTCATGAAGGACGAGCAGTACTTC.

V usage is TRBV5-4 and J usage is TRBJ1-1; D uncertain. The V end lost 0 bases, the J end lost 2 bases, and 8 bases lay between the germline ends. The CDR3 sequence is 14 residues long. The V gene's germline CDR1 is SGHNT and CDR2 YYREEE (reference sequence). The CDR3 nucleotides read TGTGCCAGCAGCTTGGACAGAATTAACACTGAAGCTTTCTTT. Translating it yields CASSLDRINTEAFF.

V and J are TRBV5-1 and TRBJ2-2; 9 positions match TRBD2. This CDR3 region has 15 residues. Germline V CDR1 and CDR2: SGHRS, YFSETQ. Losses at the gene ends were 0 bases for V and 5 bases for J; bases not matched to a gene: 2. The CDR3: CASSLDLAGTGELFF. As DNA, the CDR3 is TGCGCCAGCAGCTTGGATCTAGCGGGGACCGGGGAGCTGTTTTTT.

This chain connects TRBV10-3 to TRBJ1-5; D perhaps matches TRBD1 (6 bases). This CDR3 has 13 residues. Trimming removed 4 bases from V and 6 bases from J, with 10 bases in between. The germline gives CDR1 ENHRY, CDR2 SYGVKD. CDR3 residues: CAISAGVGQPQHF. The CDR3 DNA reads TGTGCCATCAGTGCAGGGGTCGGTCAGCCCCAGCATTTT.

The V call is TRBV30, the J call TRBJ2-5, with 11 bases lining up with TRBD2. V shed 0 bases and J 5 bases; nucleotides not matched to a gene: 5. CDR1 and CDR2 (germline): GTSNPN, SVGIG (reference sequence). CDR3 size: 15 residues. The CDR3 reads CAWSVSGRARETQYF. As DNA, the CDR3 is TGTGCCTGGAGTGTTAGCGGGAGGGCGCGGGAGACCCAGTACTTC.

With regard to this clone: One junction end disagrees with the germline gene, perhaps due to a read error. The chain combines TRBV7-7 with TRBJ2-1; possibly TRBD2 for D (5 bases). The CDR3 covers 15 residues. Germline assignment: CDR1 SSHAT and CDR2 FNYEAQ (reference sequence). Here the CDR3 reads CASSLGPGVSGEQFF. CDR3 coding DNA: TGTGCTAGCAGCTTAGGCCCCGGGGTATCCGGTGAGCAGTTCTTC.

The chain has TRBV6-5 and TRBJ1-1; 10 bases align to TRBD1. V lost 5 bases to trimming and J lost 3 bases; unmatched junction nucleotides: 3. The CDR3 consists of 14 residues. Per germline, CDR1 MNHEY and CDR2 SVGAGI. CDR3 in DNA: TGTGCCAGCAGTAGGGACAGGGGCCACACTGAAGCTTTCTTT. It is translated as CASSRDRGHTEAFF.

Within the sample, this clone is medium-sized. The chain has TRBV28 and TRBJ2-3; D is unresolved. With 6 bases removed from V and 3 bases from J, the gap between germline ends came to 16 bases. The CDR3 consists of 15 residues. Germline CDR1 and CDR2: MDHEN and SYDVKM. In DNA form, the CDR3 reads TGTGCCAGCAGCCCCCCGGACCAACTAACAGATACGCAGTATTTT. Protein sequence: CASSPPDQLTDTQYF.

This chain connects TRBV5-1 to TRBJ1-5; D is unclear. The germline V gene has CDR1 SGHRS and CDR2 YFSETQ. The CDR3 extends over 15 amino acids. Between the trimmed V and J ends, which lost 5 bases and 4 bases, there was a span of 16 bases. Written as DNA, the CDR3 is TGCGCCAGCAGATCTGACATAGCCGGTAATCAGCCCCAGCATTTT. Protein: CASRSDIAGNQPQHF.

A few counts support this clone. The J gene is TRBJ2-1, the V gene TRBV10-2; unclear D gene. The germline CDR1 and CDR2 sequences are WSHSY and SAAADI. The CDR3 is 13 amino acids. Trimming cost V 8 bases and J 6 bases, with 14 bases left between them. The CDR3 sequence is CASSPGPFNEQFF. The CDR3, as DNA: TGCGCCAGCTCCCCGGGCCCTTTCAATGAGCAGTTCTTC.

This chain links TRBV30 with TRBJ2-1; 9 bases match TRBD1. The CDR3 is 18 residues long. Per the germline V gene, CDR1 is GTSNPN and CDR2 is SVGIG (reference sequence). V gave up 1 base and J gave up 0 bases; unmatched junction bases: 10. CDR3 coding DNA: TGTGCCTGGAGTGCAGGGACAGGGAGGGGTAGCTCCTACAATGAGCAGTTCTTC. It encodes CAWSAGTGRGSSYNEQFF.

The V and J genes are TRBV7-2 and TRBJ1-1; TRBD1 is a possible D gene (5 bases). The V gene's germline CDR1 is SGHTA and CDR2 FQGNSA. CDR3 length: 13 amino acids. V lost 3 bases, J lost 11 bases, and 16 bases lay in between. CDR3: CASSLRGGREAFF. Here the CDR3 DNA reads TGTGCCAGCAGCTTGAGGGGAGGCAGGGAGGCTTTCTTT.

Many counts were recorded for this clone. V gene TRBV20-1 combines with J gene TRBJ2-4; D perhaps matches TRBD1 (6 bases). CDR3 size: 11 residues. CDR1 is DFQATT, CDR2 SNEGSKA, per germline (reference sequence). The V gene lost 6 bases and the J gene lost 7 bases, with 10 bases spanning the gap. This CDR3 reads CSARQVNIQYF. CDR3 DNA: TGCAGTGCCCGACAGGTGAACATTCAGTACTTC.

This clone came up a few times. The genes are TRBV10-3 and TRBJ2-3; D not certain. The germline gives CDR1 ENHRY, CDR2 SYGVKD. V shed 8 bases and J shed 4 bases, with 10 bases lying between them. The length of the CDR3 is 12 residues. CDR3 nucleotides: TGTGCCATCTCTGGTGGCGCAGATACGCAGTATTTT. This sequence encodes CAISGGADTQYF.

There are a few counts of this clone. The J gene is TRBJ1-5, the V gene TRBV9; D call uncertain. Germline-derived CDR1 and CDR2 are SGDLS and YYNGEE. Trimming cost V 0 bases and J 6 bases, with 10 bases left between them. The CDR3 length is 14 residues. The CDR3 coding sequence is TGTGCCAGCAGCGTAGATTTCCAACCTCAGCCCCAGCATTTT. Amino acid sequence: CASSVDFQPQPQHF.